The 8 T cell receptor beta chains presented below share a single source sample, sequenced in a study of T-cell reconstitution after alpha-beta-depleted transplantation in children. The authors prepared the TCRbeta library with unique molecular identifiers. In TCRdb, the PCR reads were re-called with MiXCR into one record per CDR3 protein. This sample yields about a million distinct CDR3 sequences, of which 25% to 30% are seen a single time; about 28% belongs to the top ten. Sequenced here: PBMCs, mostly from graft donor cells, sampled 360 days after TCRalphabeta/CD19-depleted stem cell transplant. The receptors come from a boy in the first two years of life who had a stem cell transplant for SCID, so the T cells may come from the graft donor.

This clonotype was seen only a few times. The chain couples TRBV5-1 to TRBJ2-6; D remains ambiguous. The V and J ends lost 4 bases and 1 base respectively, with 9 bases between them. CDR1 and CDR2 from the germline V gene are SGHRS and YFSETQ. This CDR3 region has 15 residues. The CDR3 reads CASSPGVSGANVLTF. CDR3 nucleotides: TGCGCCAGCAGCCCAGGAGTGTCTGGGGCCAACGTCCTGACTTTC.

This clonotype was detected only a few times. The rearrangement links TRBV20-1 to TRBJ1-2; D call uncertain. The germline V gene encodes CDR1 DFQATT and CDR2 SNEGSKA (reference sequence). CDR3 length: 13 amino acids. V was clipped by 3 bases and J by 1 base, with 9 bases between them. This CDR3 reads CSASLEHNYGYTF. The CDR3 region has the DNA TGCAGTGCTAGTCTCGAACATAACTATGGCTACACCTTC.

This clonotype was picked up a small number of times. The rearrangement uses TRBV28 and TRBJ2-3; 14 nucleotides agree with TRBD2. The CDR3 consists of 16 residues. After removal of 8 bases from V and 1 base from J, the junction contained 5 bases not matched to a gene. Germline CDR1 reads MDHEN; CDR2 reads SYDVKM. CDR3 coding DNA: TGTGCCAGCCGATTGACTAGCGGGGGGGGCACAGATACGCAGTATTTT. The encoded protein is CASRLTSGGGTDTQYF.

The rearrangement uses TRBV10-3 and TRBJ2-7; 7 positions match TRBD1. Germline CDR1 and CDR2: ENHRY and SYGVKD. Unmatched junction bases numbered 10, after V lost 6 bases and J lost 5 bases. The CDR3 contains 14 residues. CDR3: CAIRPRQGVDEQYF. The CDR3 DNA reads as TGTGCCATCAGACCTAGGCAGGGGGTCGACGAGCAGTACTTC.

The CDR3 sequence: CASSPGGQGGSKNIQYF. CDR3 bases: TGTGCCAGCAGTCCCGGGGGGCAGGGGGGTTCCAAAAACATTCAGTACTTC. The chain joins TRBV12-3 or TRBV12-4 to TRBJ2-4; the D call may be TRBD1 or TRBD2 (7 bases each). This CDR3 contains 17 residues. Trimming took off 5 bases at V and 2 bases at J, with 19 bases between the two ends.

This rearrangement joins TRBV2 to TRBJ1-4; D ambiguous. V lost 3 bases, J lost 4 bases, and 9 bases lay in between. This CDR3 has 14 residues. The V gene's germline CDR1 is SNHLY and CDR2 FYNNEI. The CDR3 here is CASSEWWYNEKLFF. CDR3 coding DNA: TGTGCCAGCAGTGAGTGGTGGTATAATGAAAAACTGTTTTTT.

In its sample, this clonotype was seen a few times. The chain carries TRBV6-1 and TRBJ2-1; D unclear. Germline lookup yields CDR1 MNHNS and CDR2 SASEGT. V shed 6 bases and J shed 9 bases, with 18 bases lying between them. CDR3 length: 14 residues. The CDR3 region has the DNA TGTGCCAGCAGGCCCAACTTCTTCCTCCTTGAGCAGTTCTTC. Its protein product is CASRPNFFLLEQFF.

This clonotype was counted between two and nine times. CDR3 sequence reads: CASSLDADRLKEQYF. The CDR3 bases are TGTGCCAGCAGCTTGGACGCGGACAGACTGAAGGAGCAGTACTTC. The chain carries TRBV5-5 and TRBJ2-7; D may be TRBD1 (6 bases). The CDR3 contains 15 residues. Trimming left V 0 bases short and J 7 bases short, with 17 bases between. Germline V gene sequence: CDR1 SGHKS, CDR2 YYEKEE (reference sequence).